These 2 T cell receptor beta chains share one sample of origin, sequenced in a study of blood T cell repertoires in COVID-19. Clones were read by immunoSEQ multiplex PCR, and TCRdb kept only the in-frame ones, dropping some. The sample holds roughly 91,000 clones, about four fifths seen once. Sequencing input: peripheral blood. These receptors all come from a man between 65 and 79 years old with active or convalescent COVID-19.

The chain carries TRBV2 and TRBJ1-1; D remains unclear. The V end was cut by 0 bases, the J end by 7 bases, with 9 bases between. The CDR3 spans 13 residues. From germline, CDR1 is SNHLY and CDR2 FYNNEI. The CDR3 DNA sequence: TGTGCCAGCAGTGAAGCGGGCCAGGTTGAAGCTTTCTTT. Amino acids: CASSEAGQVEAFF.

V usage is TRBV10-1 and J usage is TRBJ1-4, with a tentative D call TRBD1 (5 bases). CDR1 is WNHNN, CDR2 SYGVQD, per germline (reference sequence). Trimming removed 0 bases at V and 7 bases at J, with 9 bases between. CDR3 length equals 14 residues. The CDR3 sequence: CASSESMGLEKLFF. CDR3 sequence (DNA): TGCGCCAGCAGTGAGTCGATGGGGCTTGAAAAACTGTTTTTT.